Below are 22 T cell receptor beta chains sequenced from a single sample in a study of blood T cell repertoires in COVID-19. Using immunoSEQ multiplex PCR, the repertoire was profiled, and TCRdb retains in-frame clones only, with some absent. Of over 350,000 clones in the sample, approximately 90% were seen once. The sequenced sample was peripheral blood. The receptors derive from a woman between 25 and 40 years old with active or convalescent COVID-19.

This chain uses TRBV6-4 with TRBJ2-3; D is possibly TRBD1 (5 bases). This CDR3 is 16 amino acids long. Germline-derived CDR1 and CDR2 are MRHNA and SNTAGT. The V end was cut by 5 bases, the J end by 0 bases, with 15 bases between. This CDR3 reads CASSRQPTTSTDTQYF. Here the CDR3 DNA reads TGTGCCAGCAGTCGACAGCCAACAACTAGCACAGATACGCAGTATTTT.

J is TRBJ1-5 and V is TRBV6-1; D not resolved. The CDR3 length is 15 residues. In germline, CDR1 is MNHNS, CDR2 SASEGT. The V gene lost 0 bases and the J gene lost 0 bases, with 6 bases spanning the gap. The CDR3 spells CASSEATPSNQPQHF. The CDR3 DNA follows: TGTGCCAGCAGTGAAGCCACACCTAGCAATCAGCCCCAGCATTTT.

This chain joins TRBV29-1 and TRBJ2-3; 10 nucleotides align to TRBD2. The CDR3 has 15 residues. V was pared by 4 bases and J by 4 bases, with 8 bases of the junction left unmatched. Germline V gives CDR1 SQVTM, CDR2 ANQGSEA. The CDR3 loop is CSVVLAGEGADTQYF. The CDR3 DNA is TGCAGCGTTGTGCTAGCGGGAGAGGGGGCAGATACGCAGTATTTT.

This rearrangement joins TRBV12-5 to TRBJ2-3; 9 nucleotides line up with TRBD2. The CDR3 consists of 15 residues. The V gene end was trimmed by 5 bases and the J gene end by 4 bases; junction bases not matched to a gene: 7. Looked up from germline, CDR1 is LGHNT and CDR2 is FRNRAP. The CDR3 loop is CASGVAGGPADTQYF. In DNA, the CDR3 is TGTGCTAGTGGTGTGGCGGGAGGGCCGGCAGATACGCAGTATTTT.

Here the CDR3 reads CASSYSGLAGSLDEQFF. The CDR3 region has the DNA TGTGCCAGCAGTTACTCGGGACTAGCGGGGAGTCTGGATGAGCAGTTCTTC. V is TRBV6-2 or TRBV6-3 and J is TRBJ2-1, with TRBD2 matching 13 bases. The V segment lost 0 bases and the J segment 8 bases; nucleotides outside the gene matches: 7. Germline values: CDR1 MNHEY, CDR2 SVGEGT. The CDR3 is 17 amino acids.

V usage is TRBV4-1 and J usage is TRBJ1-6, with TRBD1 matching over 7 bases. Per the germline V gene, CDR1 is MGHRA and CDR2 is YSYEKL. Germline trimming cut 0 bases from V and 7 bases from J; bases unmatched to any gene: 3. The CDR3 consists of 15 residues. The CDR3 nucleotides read TGCGCCAGCAGCCAAGAGGGACAGCCGAATTCACCCCTCCACTTT. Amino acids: CASSQEGQPNSPLHF.

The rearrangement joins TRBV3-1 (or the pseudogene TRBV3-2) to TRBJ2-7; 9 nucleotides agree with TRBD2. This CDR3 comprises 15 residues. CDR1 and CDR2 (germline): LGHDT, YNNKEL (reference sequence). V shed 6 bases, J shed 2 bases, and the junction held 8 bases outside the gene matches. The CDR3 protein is CASSREREVTYEQYF. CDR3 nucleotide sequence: TGTGCCAGCAGTAGAGAGCGGGAGGTGACCTACGAGCAGTACTTC.

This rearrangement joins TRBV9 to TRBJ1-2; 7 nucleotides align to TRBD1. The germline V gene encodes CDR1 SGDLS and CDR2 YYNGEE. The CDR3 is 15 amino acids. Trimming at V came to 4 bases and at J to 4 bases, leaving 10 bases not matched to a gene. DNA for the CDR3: TGTGCCAGCAGCCCAGACAGGGCTCTCGGCTATGGCTACACCTTC. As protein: CASSPDRALGYGYTF. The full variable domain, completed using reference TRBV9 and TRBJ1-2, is DSGVTQTPKHLITATGQRVTLRCSPRSGDLSVYWYQQSLDQGLQFLIQYYNGEERAKGNILERFSAQQFPDLHSELNLSSLELGDSALYFCASSPDRALGYGYTFGSGTRLTVV.

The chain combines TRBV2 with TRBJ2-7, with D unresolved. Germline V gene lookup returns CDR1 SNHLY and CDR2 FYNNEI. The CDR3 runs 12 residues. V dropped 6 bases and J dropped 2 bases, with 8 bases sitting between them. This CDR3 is CASSQHTYEQYF. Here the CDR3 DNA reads TGTGCCAGCAGCCAACACACCTACGAGCAGTACTTC.

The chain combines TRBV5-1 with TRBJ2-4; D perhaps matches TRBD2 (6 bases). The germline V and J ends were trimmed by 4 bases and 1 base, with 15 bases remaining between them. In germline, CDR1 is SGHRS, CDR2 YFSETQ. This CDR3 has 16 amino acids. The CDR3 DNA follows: TGCGCCAGCAGCGGTATGGGGGGTTTTGCCAAAAACATTCAGTACTTC. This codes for CASSGMGGFAKNIQYF.

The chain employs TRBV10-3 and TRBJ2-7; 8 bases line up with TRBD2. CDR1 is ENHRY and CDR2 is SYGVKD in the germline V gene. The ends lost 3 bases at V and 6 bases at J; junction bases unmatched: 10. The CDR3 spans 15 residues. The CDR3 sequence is CAISDLGTRQSEQYF. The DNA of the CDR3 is TGTGCCATCAGTGACCTCGGGACTAGGCAATCCGAGCAGTACTTC.

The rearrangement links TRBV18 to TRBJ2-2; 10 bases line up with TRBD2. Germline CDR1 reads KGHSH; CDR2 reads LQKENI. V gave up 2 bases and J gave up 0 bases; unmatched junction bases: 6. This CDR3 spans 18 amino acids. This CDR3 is CASSPSLAGDPNTGELFF. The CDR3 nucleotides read TGTGCCAGCTCACCAAGTCTAGCGGGAGACCCGAACACCGGGGAGCTGTTTTTT.

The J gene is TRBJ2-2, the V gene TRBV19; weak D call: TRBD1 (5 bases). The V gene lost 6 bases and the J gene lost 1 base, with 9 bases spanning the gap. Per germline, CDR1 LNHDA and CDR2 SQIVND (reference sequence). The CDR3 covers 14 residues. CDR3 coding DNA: TGTGCCAGTAGCAGGGATCGGAACACCGGGGAGCTGTTTTTT. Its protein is CASSRDRNTGELFF.

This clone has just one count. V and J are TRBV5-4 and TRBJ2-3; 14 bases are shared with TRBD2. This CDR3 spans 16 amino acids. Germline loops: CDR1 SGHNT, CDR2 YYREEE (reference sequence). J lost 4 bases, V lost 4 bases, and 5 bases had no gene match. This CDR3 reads CASSQGTSGSSDTQYF. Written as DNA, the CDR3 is TGTGCCAGCAGCCAGGGGACTAGCGGGAGTTCAGATACGCAGTATTTT.

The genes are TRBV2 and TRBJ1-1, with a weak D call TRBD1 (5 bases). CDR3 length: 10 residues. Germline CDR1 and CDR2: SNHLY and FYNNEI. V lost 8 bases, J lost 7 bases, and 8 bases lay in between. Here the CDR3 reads CASAGFEAFF. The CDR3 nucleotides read TGTGCCAGCGCAGGGTTTGAAGCTTTCTTT. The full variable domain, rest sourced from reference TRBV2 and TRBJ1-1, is EPEVTQTPSHQVTQMGQEVILRCVPISNHLYFYWYRQILGQKVEFLVSFYNNEISEKSEIFDDQFSVERPDGSNFTLKIRSTKLEDSAMYFCASAGFEAFFGQGTRLTVV.

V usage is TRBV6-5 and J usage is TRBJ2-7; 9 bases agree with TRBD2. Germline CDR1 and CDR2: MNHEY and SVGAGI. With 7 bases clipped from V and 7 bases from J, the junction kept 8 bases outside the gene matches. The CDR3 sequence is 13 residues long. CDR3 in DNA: TGTGCCAGCATGTCGCTAGCGGGGTGGGAGCAGTACTTC. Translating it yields CASMSLAGWEQYF.

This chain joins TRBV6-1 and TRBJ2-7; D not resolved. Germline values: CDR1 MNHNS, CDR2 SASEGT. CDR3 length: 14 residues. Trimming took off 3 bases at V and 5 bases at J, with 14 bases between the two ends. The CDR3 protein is CASSDEVSVDEQYF. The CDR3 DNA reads TGTGCCAGCAGTGACGAGGTTTCGGTCGACGAGCAGTACTTC.

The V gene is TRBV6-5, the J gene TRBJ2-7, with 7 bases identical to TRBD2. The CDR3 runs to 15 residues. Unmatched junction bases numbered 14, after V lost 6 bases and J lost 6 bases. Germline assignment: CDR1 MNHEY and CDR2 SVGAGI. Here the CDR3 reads CASRRAGDFLSEQYF. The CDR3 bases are TGTGCCAGCAGACGCGCGGGGGACTTCCTTAGCGAGCAGTACTTC.

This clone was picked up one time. The CDR3 coding sequence is TGTGCCAGCAGTGAAGCCGGGACAACAACTAATGAAAAACTGTTTTTT. Its translation: CASSEAGTTTNEKLFF. The V gene is TRBV2, the J gene TRBJ1-4; TRBD1 is a possible D gene (6 bases). This CDR3 spans 16 amino acids. V was cut by 0 bases and J by 0 bases, with 8 bases left in between. Germline values: CDR1 SNHLY, CDR2 FYNNEI.

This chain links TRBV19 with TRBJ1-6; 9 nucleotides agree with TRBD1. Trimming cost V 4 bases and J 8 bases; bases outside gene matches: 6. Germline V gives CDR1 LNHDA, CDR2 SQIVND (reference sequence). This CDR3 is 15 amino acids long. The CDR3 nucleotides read TGTGCCAGTAGTAAGCGACAGGGGGTATATTCACCCCTCCACTTT. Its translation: CASSKRQGVYSPLHF.

CDR3 in DNA: TGTGCCAGTTCCCCCCTCGGGGATAGCGGGAGGGTGGCCGGGGAGCTGTTTTTT. Translation gives CASSPLGDSGRVAGELFF. The chain links TRBV19 to TRBJ2-2, with 11 bases identical to TRBD2. The ends lost 8 bases at V and 6 bases at J; junction bases unmatched: 17. The CDR3 sequence is 18 residues long. Germline CDR1 and CDR2: LNHDA and SQIVND (reference sequence).

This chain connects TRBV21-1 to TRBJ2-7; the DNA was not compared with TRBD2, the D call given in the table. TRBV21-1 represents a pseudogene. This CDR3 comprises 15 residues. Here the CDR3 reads CASSKVSGREYEQYF. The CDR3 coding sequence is TGTGCCAGCAGCAAAGTCAGCGGGAGGGAGTACGAGCAGTACTTC.